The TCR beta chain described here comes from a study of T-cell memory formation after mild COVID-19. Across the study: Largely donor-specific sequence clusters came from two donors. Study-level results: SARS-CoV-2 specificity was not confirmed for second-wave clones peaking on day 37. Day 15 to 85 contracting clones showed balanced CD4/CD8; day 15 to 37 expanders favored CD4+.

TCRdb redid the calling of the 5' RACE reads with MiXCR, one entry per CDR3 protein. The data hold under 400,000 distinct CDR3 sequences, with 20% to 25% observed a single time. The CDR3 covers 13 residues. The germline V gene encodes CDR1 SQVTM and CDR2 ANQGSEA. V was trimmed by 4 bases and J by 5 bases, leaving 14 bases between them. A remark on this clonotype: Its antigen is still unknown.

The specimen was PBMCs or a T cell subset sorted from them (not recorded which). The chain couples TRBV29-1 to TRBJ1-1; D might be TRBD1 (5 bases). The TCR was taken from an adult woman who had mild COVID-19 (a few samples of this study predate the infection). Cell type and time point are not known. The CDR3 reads CSVVSGGATEAFF. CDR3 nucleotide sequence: TGCAGCGTTGTTTCGGGGGGTGCGACTGAAGCTTTCTTT.